The entry that follows covers one TCR beta chain sequence. The entry originates in a study of preoperative IRX-2 immunotherapy in early breast cancer. Treatment here: preoperative locoregional IRX-2 cytokine immunotherapy. Preoperative locoregional IRX-2 cytokine immunotherapy was tested in the phase Ib source study. Sequencing was performed with immunoSEQ multiplex PCR; in TCRdb, only in-frame clones are kept and a portion is missing. The sample lists some 99,000 clones, 80% to 90% occurring once. This clonotype was obtained from a human donor with breast cancer. This material consisted of tumor tissue, taken after IRX-2 immunotherapy.

This CDR3 reads CASSIAGGGNTIYF. The CDR3 DNA follows: TGTGCCAGTAGTATAGCAGGTGGAGGGAACACCATATATTTT. The chain employs TRBV19 and TRBJ1-3; no reliable D call. CDR1 and CDR2 (germline): LNHDA, SQIVND (reference sequence). Trimming removed 1 base at V and 7 bases at J, with 11 bases between. This CDR3 has 14 residues.